A selection of T cell receptor beta chains follows, all from one sample in a study of shared clonotypes between healthy human individuals. Assay: immunoSEQ multiplex PCR; the TCRdb copy retains only in-frame clones and omits some. The data contain hundreds of thousands of clones, around 95% of them singletons. What was sequenced was naive CD8+ T cells sorted from blood. The receptors were gathered from a woman under 40 in good health. The CDR3 runs from the conserved cysteine through the conserved F or W. Fields, in order: D gene, J gene, CDR3 length, clone size, V gene, CDR3 DNA, CDR3 protein. A D gene is named only where the DNA matches it firmly. Clone size is stated in some rows and not others, as once, few, many or a class when expanded.

>-|TRBJ1-1|16|-|TRBV19
TGTGCCAGTATGGCCAGGTCCCCTATCCGTGGGAGCGAAGCTTTCTTT
CASMARSPIRGSEAFF
>-|TRBJ1-1|11|-|TRBV19
TGTGCCAGTAGCGAAGACACTGAAGCTTTCTTT
CASSEDTEAFF
>TRBD2|TRBJ2-1|18|-|TRBV2
TGTGCCAGCAGTGAAGGGGCTAGCGGGAGGGGTGCCTACAATGAGCAGTTCTTC
CASSEGASGRGAYNEQFF
>-|TRBJ2-2|16|-|TRBV14
TGTGCCAGCAGCCAAGTTTCGGTTACCCACACCGGGGAGCTGTTTTTT
CASSQVSVTHTGELFF
>-|TRBJ2-2|15|-|TRBV7-3
TGTGCCAGCAGCTTCCAGCATACTAACACCGGGGAGCTGTTTTTT
CASSFQHTNTGELFF
>-|TRBJ1-1|14|-|TRBV5-1
TGCGCCAGCAGCTTTGGCCAGGCGGACACTGAAGCTTTCTTT
CASSFGQADTEAFF
>TRBD1|TRBJ2-4|14|-|TRBV5-4
TGTGCCAGCAGACGGACAGGGGAGAAAAACATTCAGTACTTC
CASRRTGEKNIQYF
>-|TRBJ1-2|14|-|TRBV4-1
TGCGCCAGCAGCCAAGTGGTGACCAACTATGGCTACACCTTC
CASSQVVTNYGYTF
>-|TRBJ1-1|17|-|TRBV21-1
TGTGCCAGCAGCAAAGGAAAGGGAGGGACAGGTGGTACTGAAGCTTTCTTT
CASSKGKGGTGGTEAFF
>TRBD1|TRBJ2-7|14|-|TRBV2
TGTGCCAGCAGTCCGGGACAGGGGATTTGGGAGCAGTACTTC
CASSPGQGIWEQYF
>-|TRBJ2-7|13|-|TRBV11-2
TGTGCCAGCAGCTTCGGGACAAAATACGAGCAGTACTTC
CASSFGTKYEQYF
>-|TRBJ2-7|14|-|TRBV13
TGTGCCAGCAGCTCCTACTTAGATACCTACGAGCAGTACTTC
CASSSYLDTYEQYF
>-|TRBJ2-7|14|-|TRBV5-6
TGTGCCAGCAGCTTCAGCGGGTCGCGCTACGAGCAGTACTTC
CASSFSGSRYEQYF
>-|TRBJ2-1|13|-|TRBV9
TGTGCCAGCAGCGTAGGTCGGGGAAATGAGCAGTTCTTC
CASSVGRGNEQFF
>TRBD2|TRBJ2-5|16|-|TRBV19
TGTGCCAGTAGTAGAGGACTAGCGGGAACGGGAGAGACCCAGTACTTC
CASSRGLAGTGETQYF
>-|TRBJ1-1|13|-|TRBV7-9
TGTGCCAGCAGCTTAGCCAAGAACACTGAAGCTTTCTTT
CASSLAKNTEAFF
>-|TRBJ2-2|13|-|TRBV4-1
TGCGCCAGCTCTTTCAGGGAATCCGGGGAGCTGTTTTTT
CASSFRESGELFF
>-|TRBJ2-7|16|-|TRBV5-6
TGTGCCAGCAGCTGGGGGTTTGGTAGCGGGACAGTCGAGCAGTACTTC
CASSWGFGSGTVEQYF
>-|TRBJ2-4|14|-|TRBV29-1
TGCAGCGTTGTTGGTGCCAGAGGCAAAAACATTCAGTACTTC
CSVVGARGKNIQYF
>TRBD1|TRBJ2-7|15|-|TRBV4-2
TGTGCCAGCAGCCAAGAACACAGGGGGGCCTACGAGCAGTACTTC
CASSQEHRGAYEQYF
>TRBD1|TRBJ1-4|14|-|TRBV29-1
TGCAGCGTTGGTAGCGGGACAGCCGTCGAAAAACTGTTTTTT
CSVGSGTAVEKLFF
>TRBD2|TRBJ2-7|15|once|TRBV7-8
TGTGCCACCAGCGCTTCGAGCGGGAGAGAGTACGAGCAGTACTTC
CATSASSGREYEQYF
>-|TRBJ1-1|13|few|TRBV19
TGTTGTTCGAGTAGGGGGGGATTCACTGAAGCTTTCTTT
CCSSRGGFTEAFF
>-|TRBJ1-2|16|-|TRBV4-1
TGCGCCAGCAGCCTATCAACCTTAACAGTTAACTATGGCTACACCTTC
CASSLSTLTVNYGYTF
>-|TRBJ1-5|14|-|TRBV19
TGTGCCAGTAGTATCCGAGATGTCCATCAGCCCCAGCATTTT
CASSIRDVHQPQHF
>-|TRBJ2-7|15|-|TRBV9
TGTGCCAGCAGTAGGGACTCCTCAAGCTCCTACGAGCAGTACTTC
CASSRDSSSSYEQYF
>TRBD1|TRBJ1-1|16|-|TRBV7-9
TGTGCCAGCAGCTCCCACAAACAGGGGTGGAACACTGAAGCTTTCTTT
CASSSHKQGWNTEAFF
>-|TRBJ2-3|13|-|TRBV29-1
TGCAGGCGGATCCGGACGGACACAGATACGCAGTATTTT
CRRIRTDTDTQYF
>TRBD2|TRBJ2-7|19|-|TRBV28
TGTGCCAGCAGCCCGCCCGAGCGGGAGAGGAGTGTGTGGGTTTCCGAGCAGTACTTC
CASSPPERERSVWVSEQYF
>-|TRBJ1-1|14|once|TRBV6-1
TGTGCCAGCAGGGGGGACATTCAAGAGACTGAAGCTTTCTTT
CASRGDIQETEAFF
>TRBD2|TRBJ2-1|15|-|TRBV27
TGTGCCAGCAGTTTTGGGACTAGCGGGTACAATGAGCAGTTCTTC
CASSFGTSGYNEQFF
>-|TRBJ2-5|16|-|TRBV7-2
TGTGCCAGCAGCTTAGGAGGTCGGCCTTGGCAAGAGACCCAGTACTTC
CASSLGGRPWQETQYF
>TRBD1|TRBJ2-4|16|-|TRBV7-9
TGTGCCAGCAGCTCTGGGGACAGACTAGCCAAAAACATTCAGTACTTC
CASSSGDRLAKNIQYF
>-|TRBJ1-5|13|-|TRBV6-5
TGTGCCAGCAGTTACCTCCTTGGTCAGCCCCAGCATTTT
CASSYLLGQPQHF
>-|TRBJ2-7|12|-|TRBV5-4
TGTGCCAGCAGCTCGGGTTCCTACGAGCAGTACTTC
CASSSGSYEQYF
>-|TRBJ2-3|14|-|TRBV28
TGTGCCAGCAGTTTTGCCAGCACCACAGATACGCAGTATTTT
CASSFASTTDTQYF
>TRBD2|TRBJ2-7|15|-|TRBV7-6
TGTGCCAGCAGCTTCACTAGCGGGAGTTCCTACGAGCAGTACTTC
CASSFTSGSSYEQYF
>-|TRBJ1-4|16|-|TRBV7-2
TGTGCCAGCAGCTTAGACCGGGCAGGGCCATACGAAAAACTGTTTTTT
CASSLDRAGPYEKLFF
>-|TRBJ1-3|15|-|TRBV28
TGTGCCAGCATACGGGACGTGAGCTCTGGAAACACCATATATTTT
CASIRDVSSGNTIYF
>-|TRBJ1-2|16|-|TRBV6-1
TGTGCCAGCAGTGAGACCGGGACCGTTTTTTTCTATGGCTACACCTTC
CASSETGTVFFYGYTF
>-|TRBJ2-7|12|-|TRBV2
TGTGCCAGCAGGGAGACGAGCGGCGAGCAGTACTTC
CASRETSGEQYF
>-|TRBJ2-5|16|-|TRBV27
TGTGCCAGCAGTTTATTCGGCGGAAGTGGATCGGAGACCCAGTACTTC
CASSLFGGSGSETQYF
>-|TRBJ2-1|14|-|TRBV4-1
TGCGCCAGCAGCGTCCGGACAGACTACAATGAGCAGTTCTTC
CASSVRTDYNEQFF
>TRBD2|TRBJ2-7|14|-|TRBV29-1
TGCAGCGTTGGGGAGCGGGAGGGCCTGGGCGAGCAGTACTTC
CSVGEREGLGEQYF
>-|TRBJ2-7|12|-|TRBV7-9
TGTGCCAGCAGCCGGAAGCTCCTCTGGCAGTACTTC
CASSRKLLWQYF